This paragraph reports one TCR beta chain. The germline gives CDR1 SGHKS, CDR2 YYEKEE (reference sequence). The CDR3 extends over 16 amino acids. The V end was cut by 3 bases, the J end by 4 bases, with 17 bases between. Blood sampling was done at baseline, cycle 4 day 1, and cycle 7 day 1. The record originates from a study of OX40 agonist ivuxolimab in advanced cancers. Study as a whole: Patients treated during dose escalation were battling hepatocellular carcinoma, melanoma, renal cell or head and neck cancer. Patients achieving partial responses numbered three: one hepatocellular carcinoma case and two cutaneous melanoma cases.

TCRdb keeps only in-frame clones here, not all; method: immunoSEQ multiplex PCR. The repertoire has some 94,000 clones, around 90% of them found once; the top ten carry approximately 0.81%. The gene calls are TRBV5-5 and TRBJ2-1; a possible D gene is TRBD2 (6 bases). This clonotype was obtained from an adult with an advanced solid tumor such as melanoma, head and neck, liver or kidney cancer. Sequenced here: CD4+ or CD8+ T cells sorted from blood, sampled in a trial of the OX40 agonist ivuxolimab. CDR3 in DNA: TGTGCCAGCAGCTCCCCATTACGGGAGAGATACAATGAGCAGTTCTTC. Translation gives CASSSPLRERYNEQFF.